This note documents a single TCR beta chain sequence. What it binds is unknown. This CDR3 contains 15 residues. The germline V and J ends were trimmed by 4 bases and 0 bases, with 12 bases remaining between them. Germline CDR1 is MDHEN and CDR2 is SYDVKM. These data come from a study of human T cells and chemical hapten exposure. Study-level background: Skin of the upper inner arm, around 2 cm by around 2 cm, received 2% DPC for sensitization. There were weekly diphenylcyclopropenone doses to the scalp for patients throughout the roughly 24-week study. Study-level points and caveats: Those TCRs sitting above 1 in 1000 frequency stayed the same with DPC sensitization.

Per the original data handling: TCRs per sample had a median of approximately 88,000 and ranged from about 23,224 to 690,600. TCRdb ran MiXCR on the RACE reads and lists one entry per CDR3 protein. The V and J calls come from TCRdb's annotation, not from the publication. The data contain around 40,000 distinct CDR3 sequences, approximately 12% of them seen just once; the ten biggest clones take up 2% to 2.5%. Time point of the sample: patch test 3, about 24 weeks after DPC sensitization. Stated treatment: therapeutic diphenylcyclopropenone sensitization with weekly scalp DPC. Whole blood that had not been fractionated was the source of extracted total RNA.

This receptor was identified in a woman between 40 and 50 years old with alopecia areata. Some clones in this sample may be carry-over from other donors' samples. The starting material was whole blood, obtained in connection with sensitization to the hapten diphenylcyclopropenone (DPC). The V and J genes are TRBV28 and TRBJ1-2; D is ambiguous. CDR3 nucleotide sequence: TGTGCCAGCAGTTCACGCCCCAAAGCTAACTATGGCTACACCTTC. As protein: CASSSRPKANYGYTF.